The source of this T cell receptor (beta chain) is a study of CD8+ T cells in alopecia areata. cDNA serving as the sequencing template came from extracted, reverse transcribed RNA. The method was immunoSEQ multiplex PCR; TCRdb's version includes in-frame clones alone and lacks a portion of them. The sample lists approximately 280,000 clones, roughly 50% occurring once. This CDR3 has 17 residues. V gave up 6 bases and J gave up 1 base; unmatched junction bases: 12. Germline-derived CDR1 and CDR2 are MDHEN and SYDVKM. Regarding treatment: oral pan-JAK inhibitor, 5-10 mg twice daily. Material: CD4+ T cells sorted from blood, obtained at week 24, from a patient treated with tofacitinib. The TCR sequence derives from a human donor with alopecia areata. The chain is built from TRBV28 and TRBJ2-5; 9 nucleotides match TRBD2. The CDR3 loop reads CASSSPLSGGLQETQYF. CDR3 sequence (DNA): TGTGCCAGCAGCAGCCCCCTTAGCGGGGGCCTCCAAGAGACCCAGTACTTC.